This entry lists 32 T cell receptor beta chains sequenced from one sample in a study of cytomegalovirus exposure and HLA in healthy donors. PCR was performed using 60 Vbeta and 13 Jbeta primers. The assay was immunoSEQ multiplex PCR, and TCRdb's table has in-frame clones only and misses some. The data contain just under 95,000 clones, approximately 81% of them singletons. Sequencing was done on a sample of PBMCs. The receptors originated from a girl aged 2 to 9 in good health and CMV-seropositive.

V and J are TRBV19 and TRBJ2-2, with TRBD1 identical over 7 bases. Germline lookup yields CDR1 LNHDA and CDR2 SQIVND (reference sequence). Unmatched junction bases numbered 5, after V lost 8 bases and J lost 2 bases. The CDR3 totals 14 residues. Here the CDR3 reads CASGWDRNTGELFF. The CDR3 region has the DNA TGTGCCAGTGGTTGGGACAGAAACACCGGGGAGCTGTTTTTT. Full variable domain (remainder filled in from reference TRBV19 and TRBJ2-2): DGGITQSPKYLFRKEGQNVTLSCEQNLNHDAMYWYRQDPGQGLRLIYYSQIVNDFQKGDIAEGYSVSREKKESFPLTVTSAQKNPTAFYLCASGWDRNTGELFFGEGSRLTVL.

This sequence joins TRBV6-5 and TRBJ1-4, with unresolved D. Germline V gives CDR1 MNHEY, CDR2 SVGAGI. Between the trimmed V and J ends, which lost 2 bases and 2 bases, there was a span of 12 bases. CDR3 length: 16 amino acids. The CDR3 sequence: CASSYGISGTNEKLFF. The CDR3 bases are TGTGCCAGCAGTTACGGGATAAGCGGGACTAATGAAAAACTGTTTTTT.

This clone came up a few times. The J gene is TRBJ1-1, the V gene TRBV10-3, with 8 bases that match TRBD1. The V segment lost 7 bases and the J segment 1 base; nucleotides outside the gene matches: 5. Germline loops: CDR1 ENHRY, CDR2 SYGVKD. CDR3 length: 14 residues. As DNA, the CDR3 is TGTGCCATCAAAACAGGGGGATCGAACACTGAAGCTTTCTTT. This codes for CAIKTGGSNTEAFF.

V gene TRBV7-2 combines with J gene TRBJ1-1; 8 bases are shared with TRBD1. The junction had 4 bases not matched to a gene; V was cut back by 4 bases and J by 3 bases. This CDR3 spans 14 amino acids. Germline CDR1 is SGHTA and CDR2 is FQGNSA. The DNA of the CDR3 is TGTGCCAGCAGCTACAACAGGGGGGACACTGAAGCTTTCTTT. It yields the protein CASSYNRGDTEAFF.

The CDR3 sequence is CSGGLAEYNEQFF. CDR3 nucleotides: TGCAGCGGGGGACTAGCGGAATACAATGAGCAGTTCTTC. The chain combines TRBV29-1 with TRBJ2-1; TRBD2 agrees at 11 bases. Germline CDR1 and CDR2: SQVTM and ANQGSEA. The CDR3 consists of 13 residues. V lost 7 bases, J lost 4 bases, and 3 bases stayed unmatched.

The V call is TRBV19, the J call TRBJ2-7; tentative D call: TRBD1 (6 bases). This CDR3 comprises 9 residues. Trimming removed 9 bases at V and 6 bases at J, with 6 bases between. CDR1 is LNHDA and CDR2 is SQIVND in the germline V gene (reference sequence). The DNA of the CDR3 is TGTGCCAGACAGGGCGAGCAGTACTTC. Translated, it gives CARQGEQYF.

V and J are TRBV7-8 and TRBJ2-3; D may be TRBD2 (5 bases). The CDR3 sequence is 13 residues long. CDR1 is SGHVS and CDR2 is FQNEAQ in the germline V gene. V lost 5 bases and J lost 1, with 7 bases in between. CDR3 sequence reads: CASSVLGTDTQYF. CDR3 nucleotide sequence: TGTGCCAGCAGCGTACTAGGCACAGATACGCAGTATTTT.

This chain connects TRBV7-6 to TRBJ2-1; D remains unclear. The CDR3 totals 12 residues. From germline, CDR1 is SGHVS and CDR2 FNYEAQ. Trimming removed 5 bases from V and 4 bases from J, with 6 bases in between. CDR3 loop: CASSPNYNEQFF. The CDR3 DNA reads as TGTGCCAGCAGCCCTAATTACAATGAGCAGTTCTTC.

This CDR3 reads CASSILADNRAGELFF. CDR3 bases: TGTGCCAGTAGTATTTTAGCGGATAACCGGGCCGGGGAGCTGTTTTTT. V is TRBV19 and J is TRBJ1-3; TRBD2 might be the D (6 bases). TRBJ2-2 explains the end of the DNA better; the J call may be wrong. This CDR3 is 16 amino acids long. Germline V gene sequence: CDR1 LNHDA, CDR2 SQIVND (reference sequence).

The rearrangement joins TRBV6-5 to TRBJ2-7, with a weak D call TRBD2 (6 bases). This CDR3 is 15 amino acids long. Trimming pared 0 bases from V and 2 bases from J, leaving 11 bases between. In germline, CDR1 is MNHEY, CDR2 SVGAGI. The CDR3 coding sequence is TGTGCCAGCAGTTACTCCCCCGGGGGAGCCTACGAGCAGTACTTC. It codes for CASSYSPGGAYEQYF.

This clone was observed a single time. The rearrangement joins TRBV6-6 to TRBJ1-5, with D hard to call. V gave up 7 bases and J gave up 0 bases, with 10 bases separating them. Germline V gene data show CDR1 as MNHNY and CDR2 as SVGAGI (reference sequence). The CDR3 totals 14 residues. The CDR3 loop reads CASKPEGSNQPQHF. The CDR3 DNA reads as TGTGCCAGCAAACCGGAGGGTAGCAATCAGCCCCAGCATTTT.

This clone has just one count. The genes are TRBV6-5 and TRBJ2-7; 8 bases map to TRBD1. The V gene's germline CDR1 is MNHEY and CDR2 SVGAGI. This CDR3 has 14 residues. With 6 bases clipped from V and 2 bases from J, the junction kept 6 bases outside the gene matches. The CDR3 spells CASRRDRGTYEQYF. CDR3 nucleotides: TGTGCCAGCAGAAGAGACAGGGGAACCTACGAGCAGTACTTC.

The V and J genes are TRBV27 and TRBJ2-2, with D hard to call. From germline, CDR1 is MNHEY and CDR2 SMNVEV (reference sequence). The CDR3 has 13 amino acids. Trimming left V 4 bases short and J 5 bases short, with 8 bases between. The CDR3 protein is CASSSLGTGELFF. CDR3 bases: TGTGCCAGCAGTTCTCTCGGTACCGGGGAGCTGTTTTTT.

The J gene is TRBJ1-2, the V gene TRBV9; D remains ambiguous. This CDR3 has 13 residues. The V end lost 0 bases, the J end lost 7 bases, and 10 bases lay between the germline ends. CDR1 SGDLS and CDR2 YYNGEE come from the germline V gene. The CDR3 protein is CASSVGERGGYTF. The CDR3 DNA reads as TGTGCCAGCAGCGTAGGCGAACGGGGTGGCTACACCTTC.

The chain carries TRBV6-1 and TRBJ2-1; 8 bases are a match to TRBD1. The CDR3 has 14 amino acids. Germline V gene data show CDR1 as MNHNS and CDR2 as SASEGT. With V trimmed by 7 bases and J by 3 bases, 5 bases remained unmatched. The CDR3 is CASIRDRSYNEQFF. DNA for the CDR3: TGTGCCAGCATCCGGGACAGGAGCTACAATGAGCAGTTCTTC.

The chain employs TRBV25-1 and TRBJ2-3; D may be TRBD1 (5 bases). The CDR3 length is 13 residues. Germline lookup yields CDR1 MGHDK and CDR2 SYGVNS. V dropped 6 bases and J dropped 7 bases, with 14 bases sitting between them. Here the CDR3 DNA reads TGTGCCAGCAGCGACAGCGATCTGTATACGCAGTATTTT. As protein: CASSDSDLYTQYF.

This clone was seen only once. The chain has TRBV11-3 and TRBJ2-5; the match to TRBD2 covers 13 bases. The CDR3 is 13 residues long. V trimming: 1 base; J trimming: 14 bases; junction bases outside the gene matches: 4. Germline CDR1 and CDR2: SGHNT and YENEEA. CDR3 coding DNA: TGTGCCAGCAGCTTAGGGACTAGCGGGAGCCCTTACTTC. Protein product: CASSLGTSGSPYF.

V and J are TRBV5-1 and TRBJ2-5; D is uncertain. There are 14 residues in the CDR3. Germline values: CDR1 SGHRS, CDR2 YFSETQ. Trimming left V 1 base short and J 2 bases short, with 9 bases between. CDR3 sequence: CASSLPPGQETQYF. The CDR3 DNA follows: TGCGCCAGCAGCTTGCCCCCCGGGCAAGAGACCCAGTACTTC.

The genes are TRBV7-9 and TRBJ2-3; 10 bases align to TRBD2. This CDR3 comprises 16 residues. The ends lost 4 bases at V and 6 bases at J; junction bases unmatched: 10. Looked up from germline, CDR1 is SEHNR and CDR2 is FQNEAQ (reference sequence). The CDR3 DNA is TGTGCCAGCAGCTACTTAGCGGGAGGAGTGGCGGATACGCAGTATTTT. Translation: CASSYLAGGVADTQYF.

The table lists this clone with a count of one. The chain recombines TRBV6-5 with TRBJ1-1; D is unclear. The length of the CDR3 is 14 residues. Trimming cost V 0 bases and J 5 bases, with 10 bases left between them. Germline assignment: CDR1 MNHEY and CDR2 SVGAGI. For the CDR3, the DNA is TGTGCCAGCAGTTACTCTGACCCCGGGACTGAAGCTTTCTTT. It translates to CASSYSDPGTEAFF.

V gene TRBV27 combines with J gene TRBJ1-2; TRBD1 aligns across 8 bases. Germline V gene lookup returns CDR1 MNHEY and CDR2 SMNVEV (reference sequence). V was pared by 6 bases and J by 4 bases, with 13 bases of the junction left unmatched. The CDR3 extends over 16 amino acids. CDR3 in amino acids: CASRDRPGTGSYGYTF. CDR3 coding DNA: TGTGCCAGCAGGGATCGTCCCGGGACAGGTTCCTATGGCTACACCTTC.

V and J are TRBV6-4 and TRBJ2-7, with D unresolved. The length of the CDR3 is 15 residues. Trimming took 3 bases from V and 3 from J, leaving 15 bases between them. The germline V gene has CDR1 MRHNA and CDR2 SNTAGT. The CDR3 nucleotides read TGTGCCAGCAGTGAGTACGGTCTTGCTGGCTACGAGCAGTACTTC. The encoded protein is CASSEYGLAGYEQYF.

The chain couples TRBV2 to TRBJ1-1; D gene unclear. The CDR3 runs 13 residues. Trimming took off 6 bases at V and 1 base at J, with 9 bases between the two ends. Germline V gene lookup returns CDR1 SNHLY and CDR2 FYNNEI. CDR3 sequence: CASSPDQNTEAFF. CDR3 coding DNA: TGTGCCAGCAGCCCAGATCAGAACACTGAAGCTTTCTTT.

V and J are TRBV2 and TRBJ1-5; a possible D gene is TRBD1 (6 bases). Germline loops: CDR1 SNHLY, CDR2 FYNNEI. The CDR3 covers 13 residues. The ends were cut back, 7 bases at V and 5 bases at J, with 12 bases in the middle. In nucleotides, the CDR3 is TGTGCCAGCAACCCGTCAGGGGATCAGCCCCAGCATTTT. It codes for CASNPSGDQPQHF.

This clone was seen just once. The chain uses TRBV7-2 and TRBJ2-1; D might be TRBD2 (6 bases). Germline assignment: CDR1 SGHTA and CDR2 FQGNSA. Trimming left V 1 base short and J 7 bases short, with 20 bases between. The CDR3 sequence is 17 residues long. CDR3 loop: CASSLGWLGLARNEQFF. CDR3 DNA: TGTGCCAGCAGCTTAGGTTGGCTGGGCCTAGCGAGGAATGAGCAGTTCTTC.

V gene TRBV27 combines with J gene TRBJ1-1; D remains ambiguous. This CDR3 comprises 16 residues. V lost 1 base and J 1 base, leaving 13 bases between the germline ends. CDR1 is MNHEY and CDR2 is SMNVEV in the germline V gene (reference sequence). The CDR3, as DNA: TGTGCCAGCAGTTTATACTGGGGAGTAGGGAACACTGAAGCTTTCTTT. Translating gives CASSLYWGVGNTEAFF.

The chain carries TRBV4-3 and TRBJ2-1; unclear D gene. The V gene's germline CDR1 is LGHNA and CDR2 YSLEER. The CDR3 consists of 12 residues. V shed 9 bases and J shed 6 bases, with 12 bases lying between them. The CDR3: CASADPGNEQFF. The CDR3 nucleotides read TGCGCCAGTGCCGACCCGGGCAATGAGCAGTTCTTC.

This clone was seen once. J is TRBJ1-1 and V is TRBV20-1; possible D gene TRBD1, 5 bases. V lost 3 bases and J 7 bases, leaving 9 bases between the germline ends. Germline V CDR1 and CDR2: DFQATT, SNEGSKA (reference sequence). This CDR3 has 11 residues. The CDR3 is CSASGGVEAFF. In DNA form, the CDR3 reads TGCAGTGCTAGTGGGGGGGTTGAAGCTTTCTTT.

This clone was counted between two and nine times. The chain employs TRBV5-1 and TRBJ1-2; D gene unclear. V shed 0 bases and J shed 1 base, with 7 bases lying between them. The germline gives CDR1 SGHRS, CDR2 YFSETQ. This CDR3 has 14 amino acids. CDR3 region: CASSLDTGNYGYTF. CDR3 sequence (DNA): TGCGCCAGCAGCTTGGATACTGGTAACTATGGCTACACCTTC.

This chain joins TRBV6-5 and TRBJ2-7; TRBD2 agrees at 8 bases. The V segment lost 10 bases and the J segment 2 bases; nucleotides outside the gene matches: 13. Germline CDR1 MNHEY, CDR2 SVGAGI. This CDR3 is built from 15 residues. This CDR3 reads CATTEATSGTYEQYF. CDR3 DNA sequence: TGTGCCACTACTGAAGCTACTAGCGGAACCTACGAGCAGTACTTC.

The chain is built from TRBV11-2 and TRBJ2-1, with 8 bases lining up with TRBD2. V lost 1 base and J lost 5; bases outside the gene matches: 10. The length of the CDR3 is 17 residues. CDR1 SGHAT and CDR2 FQNNGV come from the germline V gene. The CDR3 DNA reads TGTGCCAGCAGCTTAGGGTGGACGGGAGGGCCGCACAATGAGCAGTTCTTC. Encoded protein: CASSLGWTGGPHNEQFF.

The genes are TRBV27 and TRBJ2-2; no definite D call. The CDR3 contains 13 residues. Germline V CDR1 and CDR2: MNHEY, SMNVEV (reference sequence). V was cut by 6 bases and J by 8 bases, with 13 bases left in between. CDR3 coding DNA: TGTGCCAGCAGGAGTCCCCCGGAGGGGGAGCTGTTTTTT. It encodes CASRSPPEGELFF.